Listed here are 28 T cell receptor beta chains from one sample, sequenced in a study of T-cell memory formation after mild COVID-19. MiXCR was run by TCRdb on the 5' RACE reads, yielding one entry per CDR3 protein. The data contain some 210,000 distinct CDR3 sequences, over 9.5% of them singletons. Sequenced input: PBMCs or a T cell subset sorted from them (not recorded which). The receptors shown here come from a man between 18 and 35 years old who had mild COVID-19 (a few samples of this study predate the infection). Cell type and time point are not known.

The V call is TRBV6-5, the J call TRBJ2-5; TRBD2 is a possible D gene (6 bases). The V end was cut by 2 bases, the J end by 5 bases, with 6 bases between. Per the germline V gene, CDR1 is MNHEY and CDR2 is SVGAGI. This CDR3 region has 12 residues. CDR3 amino acids: CASSYAGETQYF. CDR3 sequence (DNA): TGTGCCAGCAGTTACGCGGGGGAGACCCAGTACTTC.

Many counts were recorded for this clonotype. This chain uses TRBV5-1 with TRBJ2-1, with D tentatively TRBD2 (5 bases). Deletions cut 0 bases from V and 4 bases from J, with 8 bases between. The germline V gene has CDR1 SGHRS and CDR2 YFSETQ. There are 14 residues in the CDR3. In DNA form, the CDR3 reads TGCGCCAGCAGCTTGGCCGGGGTTTACAATGAGCAGTTCTTC. Encoded protein: CASSLAGVYNEQFF.

This clonotype has just a few counts. The rearrangement joins TRBV6-2 or TRBV6-3 to TRBJ2-1; 12 bases are shared with TRBD2. From germline, CDR1 is MNHEY and CDR2 SVGEGT. With V trimmed by 2 bases and J by 2 bases, 7 bases remained unmatched. This CDR3 has 18 amino acids. The CDR3 DNA sequence: TGTGCCAGCAGTTACGGTCGGACTAGCGGGGCAACCTACAATGAGCAGTTCTTC. Translated, it gives CASSYGRTSGATYNEQFF.

There are a few counts of this clonotype. The gene calls are TRBV4-1 and TRBJ1-1, with D tentatively TRBD1 (6 bases). This CDR3 contains 13 residues. The V gene lost 4 bases and the J gene lost 4 bases, with 10 bases spanning the gap. CDR1 MGHRA and CDR2 YSYEKL come from the germline V gene. The CDR3 loop is CASSRGAITEAFF. CDR3 DNA: TGCGCCAGCAGCCGGGGGGCAATCACTGAAGCTTTCTTT.

This chain joins TRBV6-5 and TRBJ2-1; 8 bases are shared with TRBD2. The ends lost 6 bases at V and 6 bases at J; junction bases unmatched: 10. This CDR3 comprises 15 residues. Germline V gives CDR1 MNHEY, CDR2 SVGAGI. In DNA, the CDR3 is TGTGCCAGCAGCTCCGGGGGGGCGGGTCTCAATGAGCAGTTCTTC. This translates into CASSSGGAGLNEQFF.

The chain employs TRBV24-1 and TRBJ1-1, with D tentatively TRBD1 (5 bases). Between the trimmed V and J ends, which lost 9 bases and 0 bases, there was a span of 25 bases. This CDR3 has 18 residues. Per the germline V gene, CDR1 is KGHDR and CDR2 is SFDVKD. Written as DNA, the CDR3 is TGTGCCACCCCCCCGGCCTGGGGGGATCGGGGCCTGAACACTGAAGCTTTCTTT. It is translated as CATPPAWGDRGLNTEAFF.

The V call is TRBV12-3 or TRBV12-4, the J call TRBJ2-3, with D possibly being TRBD1 or TRBD2 (5 bases each). This CDR3 comprises 18 residues. V dropped 4 bases and J dropped 2 bases, with 22 bases sitting between them. CDR3 protein: CASSYVVFQGVSTDTQYF. As DNA, the CDR3 is TGTGCCAGCAGTTACGTCGTTTTTCAGGGAGTCTCCACAGATACGCAGTATTTT.

V and J are TRBV28 and TRBJ1-5; D unclear. V was pared by 8 bases and J by 9 bases, with 17 bases between. This CDR3 comprises 13 residues. The germline V gene encodes CDR1 MDHEN and CDR2 SYDVKM. Written as DNA, the CDR3 is TGTGCCAGCTTACCCGGATCAGGTCGGCCCCAGCATTTT. This gives the protein CASLPGSGRPQHF.

The V and J genes are TRBV5-4 and TRBJ2-3; unclear D gene. The CDR3 has 16 residues. With 0 bases removed from V and 10 bases from J, the gap between germline ends came to 21 bases. Germline loops: CDR1 SGHNT, CDR2 YYREEE (reference sequence). CDR3 sequence (DNA): TGTGCCAGCAGCTTGGCTAAGACAAGGGATCCTTGGCCGCAGTATTTT. Protein sequence: CASSLAKTRDPWPQYF.

The V and J genes are TRBV5-1 and TRBJ2-7, with TRBD1 identical over 9 bases. The length of the CDR3 is 17 residues. Germline assignment: CDR1 SGHRS and CDR2 YFSETQ. The trim removed 2 bases at V and 7 bases at J, leaving 16 bases unmatched. The CDR3 nucleotides read TGCGCCAGCAGCTTACAGCCGTCCGGGACAGGGAACCTTGAGCAGTACGTC. This codes for CASSLQPSGTGNLEQYV.

V is TRBV20-1 and J is TRBJ2-1; 9 nucleotides agree with TRBD2. CDR1 and CDR2 from the germline V gene are DFQATT and SNEGSKA (reference sequence). This CDR3 has 15 residues. The trim removed 6 bases at V and 2 bases at J, leaving 8 bases unmatched. Written as DNA, the CDR3 is TGCAGTGCCAACGGGGCTAGCGGGGCCTACAATGAGCAGTTCTTC. This codes for CSANGASGAYNEQFF.

This chain joins TRBV6-2 or TRBV6-3 and TRBJ2-1; D unresolved. The CDR3 length is 13 residues. Germline assignment: CDR1 MNHEY and CDR2 SVGEGT. V gave up 2 bases and J gave up 8 bases, with 10 bases separating them. For the CDR3, the DNA is TGTGCCAGCAGTTACGTCCCGGTAGATGAGCAGTTCTTC. Amino acids: CASSYVPVDEQFF.

This clonotype was seen more than once but under ten times. The V and J genes are TRBV30 and TRBJ2-1, with 9 bases identical to TRBD1. The CDR3 loop spans 13 amino acids. Germline lookup yields CDR1 GTSNPN and CDR2 SVGIG (reference sequence). V lost 3 bases, J lost 9 bases, and 6 bases stayed unmatched. The CDR3 here is CAWRGTGIIEQFF. In DNA form, the CDR3 reads TGTGCCTGGAGGGGGACAGGGATTATTGAGCAGTTCTTC.

There are a few counts of this clonotype. This rearrangement joins TRBV3-1 to TRBJ2-7; D call uncertain. The CDR3 sequence is 14 residues long. Germline loops: CDR1 LGHDT, CDR2 YNNKEL (reference sequence). V gave up 1 base and J gave up 2 bases, with 9 bases separating them. The chain's CDR3 is CASSQGTTAYEQYF. In DNA form, the CDR3 reads TGTGCCAGCAGCCAAGGGACCACTGCCTACGAGCAGTACTTC.

This clonotype was seen repeatedly, ten times or more. The rearrangement links TRBV7-9 to TRBJ1-1; D unresolved. The CDR3 has 14 amino acids. Germline CDR1 SEHNR, CDR2 FQNEAQ (reference sequence). Trimming left V 5 bases short and J 2 bases short, with 12 bases between. In nucleotides, the CDR3 is TGTGCCAGCAGCCCGGACCTCGTAAACACTGAAGCTTTCTTT. Protein product: CASSPDLVNTEAFF.

This clonotype was detected ten times or more. The genes are TRBV6-2 or TRBV6-3 and TRBJ2-5; 7 positions agree with TRBD2. With V trimmed by 5 bases and J by 10 bases, 7 bases remained unmatched. Germline-derived CDR1 and CDR2 are MNHEY and SVGEGT. There are 12 residues in the CDR3. CDR3 sequence (DNA): TGTGCCAGCAGTCCCTTCGCGGGGGACCAGTACTTC. It specifies CASSPFAGDQYF.

V gene TRBV6-5 combines with J gene TRBJ2-1; perhaps TRBD2 as D (5 bases). Germline V CDR1 and CDR2: MNHEY, SVGAGI. This CDR3 is built from 13 residues. V dropped 0 bases and J dropped 6 bases, with 6 bases sitting between them. CDR3 protein: CASSYSSGNEQFF. The CDR3 nucleotides are TGTGCCAGCAGTTACTCGAGCGGCAATGAGCAGTTCTTC.

The chain joins TRBV11-2 to TRBJ2-7; D is unresolved. CDR1 is SGHAT, CDR2 FQNNGV, per germline. V lost 5 bases and J 2 bases, leaving 4 bases between the germline ends. This CDR3 region has 11 residues. This CDR3 reads CASSDTYEQYV. The CDR3 DNA sequence: TGTGCCAGCAGCGACACCTACGAGCAGTACGTC.

This clonotype was found a few times. The gene calls are TRBV9 and TRBJ2-3; 8 bases align to TRBD1. Trimming cost V 4 bases and J 3 bases; bases outside gene matches: 13. Germline CDR1 and CDR2: SGDLS and YYNGEE. The CDR3 runs to 17 residues. The CDR3 bases are TGTGCCAGCAGCTTTAGCGACAGGGGAATCAGGACAGATACGCAGTATTTT. Its translation is CASSFSDRGIRTDTQYF.

As to this clonotype: At one end the junction does not follow the germline gene, possibly because of a read error. This sequence joins TRBV7-9 and TRBJ2-1, with a weak D call TRBD2 (6 bases). Germline V gene sequence: CDR1 SEHNR, CDR2 FQNEAQ (reference sequence). The CDR3 consists of 14 residues. The CDR3 reads CASSRAGSDNEQFF. DNA of the CDR3: TGTGCCAGCAGCCGAGCGGGCTCCGACAATGAGCAGTTCTTC.

The gene calls are TRBV2 and TRBJ2-2; no definite D call. In germline, CDR1 is SNHLY, CDR2 FYNNEI. With 7 bases removed from V and 1 base from J, the gap between germline ends came to 10 bases. CDR3 length: 14 amino acids. In DNA form, the CDR3 reads TGTGCCAGCAAGGAAACTCTGAACACCGGGGAGCTGTTTTTT. It encodes CASKETLNTGELFF.

This clonotype was counted a few times. The genes are TRBV5-1 and TRBJ2-5; D gene ambiguous. CDR3 length: 13 amino acids. From germline, CDR1 is SGHRS and CDR2 YFSETQ. Trimming pared 0 bases from V and 3 bases from J, leaving 6 bases between. As DNA, the CDR3 is TGCGCCAGCAGCTTGGGAGACGAAGAGACCCAGTACTTC. This translates into CASSLGDEETQYF.

This clonotype came up many times. CDR3 residues: CASSQVNLVSTDTQYF. The CDR3 region has the DNA TGCGCCAGCAGCCAAGTCAACCTAGTGAGCACAGATACGCAGTATTTT. The rearrangement links TRBV4-1 to TRBJ2-3; D is ambiguous. Germline V CDR1 and CDR2: MGHRA, YSYEKL. V was trimmed by 1 base and J by 0 bases, leaving 11 bases between them. The CDR3 runs 16 residues.

The sample holds many counts of this clonotype. The J gene is TRBJ2-7, the V gene TRBV6-2 or TRBV6-3; D might be TRBD1 or TRBD2, each matching 5 bases. Germline loops: CDR1 MNHEY, CDR2 SVGEGT. Trimming took 2 bases from V and 9 from J, leaving 14 bases between them. This CDR3 comprises 13 residues. CDR3 sequence (DNA): TGTGCCAGCAGTTACACCGGGACCGTCGGGCAGTACTTC. Amino acid sequence: CASSYTGTVGQYF.

This clonotype was seen only a few times. The J gene is TRBJ1-3, the V gene TRBV2, with D unclear. V lost 7 bases, J lost 0 bases, and 7 bases lay in between. This CDR3 is built from 13 residues. Germline CDR1 and CDR2: SNHLY and FYNNEI. The CDR3 DNA reads as TGTGCCAGCAAGGAAAACTCTGGAAACACCATATATTTT. Protein: CASKENSGNTIYF.

This clonotype has more than one count but fewer than ten. V usage is TRBV4-2 and J usage is TRBJ2-7, with D maybe TRBD1 (5 bases). V lost 4 bases and J lost 2, with 15 bases in between. The CDR3 runs to 15 residues. Per germline, CDR1 LGHNA and CDR2 YNFKEQ. The CDR3 DNA sequence: TGTGCCAGCAGCCTTCTCTCGCAAGGGGCCTACGAGCAGTACTTC. Translating gives CASSLLSQGAYEQYF.

The gene calls are TRBV20-1 and TRBJ1-1; D gene unclear. The CDR3 is 12 residues long. Germline assignment: CDR1 DFQATT and CDR2 SNEGSKA (reference sequence). V was cut by 3 bases and J by 1 base, with 6 bases left in between. CDR3 coding DNA: TGCAGTGCTAGGGAGTGGAACACTGAAGCTTTCTTT. Amino acids: CSAREWNTEAFF.

There are a few counts of this clonotype. V is TRBV6-5 and J is TRBJ1-1; 7 positions match TRBD1. V lost 6 bases and J lost 4; bases outside the gene matches: 5. The germline V gene encodes CDR1 MNHEY and CDR2 SVGAGI. This CDR3 region has 13 residues. The CDR3 DNA follows: TGTGCCAGCAGCCAGGGGGGAGGCACTGAAGCTTTCTTT. Encoded protein: CASSQGGGTEAFF.